One T cell receptor (beta chain) is described in this entry. What it binds is unknown. Unmatched junction bases numbered 6, after V lost 3 bases and J lost 5 bases. CDR1 GTSNPN and CDR2 SVGIG come from the germline V gene (reference sequence). This CDR3 region has 14 residues. The entry originates in a study of beta chain features in type 1 diabetes. Study information: What patients shared with healthy donors was a similar profile of age, gender and cell yields. Study results and caveats: PCR might show a preference for shorter templates, equally across patients and controls.

Sequencing targeted expressed TCRB transcripts, as all isolated RNA had been reverse transcribed. Naive, central memory and regulatory T cell samples yielded some 3.9 million reads on average. Profiling relied on immunoSEQ multiplex PCR, and the TCRdb table lists in-frame clones only, not all of them. This sample yields about 360,000 clones, of which around an eighth are seen a single time; 0.017% belongs to the top ten. The receptor's source is a man younger than 35 in good health. This chain joins TRBV30 and TRBJ1-1; 10 nucleotides agree with TRBD1. The sample was naive CD4+ T cells from blood. CDR3 DNA sequence: TGTGCCTGGAGGGATTGGGACAGGGGTACTGAAGCTTTCTTT. It is translated as CAWRDWDRGTEAFF.